This is a list of T cell receptor beta chains from one sample in a study of cytomegalovirus exposure and HLA in healthy donors. Assay: immunoSEQ multiplex PCR; the TCRdb copy retains only in-frame clones and omits some. This table holds approximately 240,000 clones, approximately 84% found once. Source material: PBMCs. All receptors come from a middle-aged woman in good health and CMV-seronegative. Both conserved end residues are part of each CDR3. D genes are given only for firm matches. Some rows have no size entry. The others give once, few or many, or a class for an expanded clone.

V	D	size	J	CDR3	DNA
TRBV7-2	TRBD2	NA	TRBJ2-2	CASSLARGLGTGELFF	TGTGCCAGCAGCTTAGCGCGGGGGTTAGGCACCGGGGAGCTGTTTTTT
TRBV29-1	NA	NA	TRBJ2-7	CSVDGGAGEQYF	TGCAGCGTTGATGGGGGGGCGGGGGAGCAGTACTTC
TRBV30	TRBD2	NA	TRBJ2-7	CAWSVGGSSYEQYF	TGTGCCTGGAGTGTGGGAGGGAGCTCCTACGAGCAGTACTTC
TRBV19	TRBD1	NA	TRBJ2-7	CASSTGGRNEQYF	TGTGCCAGTTCAACAGGGGGCAGAAACGAGCAGTACTTC
TRBV2	TRBD1	NA	TRBJ1-1	CASSGTGSTEAFF	TGTGCCAGCAGTGGGACAGGGTCCACTGAAGCTTTCTTT
TRBV5-4	TRBD1	few	TRBJ2-5	CASSLDRGETQYF	TGTGCCAGCAGCCTAGACAGGGGAGAGACCCAGTACTTC
TRBV2	TRBD2	NA	TRBJ2-3	CASRRWTSGGSGDTQYF	TGTGCCAGCAGGCGGTGGACTAGCGGGGGGTCCGGTGATACGCAGTATTTT
TRBV5-4	NA	NA	TRBJ2-3	CASSLVGATDTQYF	TGTGCCAGCAGCTTGGTGGGGGCCACAGATACGCAGTATTTT
TRBV27	TRBD2	NA	TRBJ2-2	CASSFLAGGQTGELFF	TGTGCCAGCAGTTTTCTAGCGGGGGGCCAAACCGGGGAGCTGTTTTTT
TRBV6-6	TRBD2	once	TRBJ2-5	CASSAWLADIQETQYF	TGTGCCAGCAGCGCCTGGCTAGCGGACATCCAAGAGACCCAGTACTTC
TRBV30	NA	few	TRBJ2-2	CAQKPAGRVAGELFF	TGTGCTCAGAAGCCGGCAGGTCGCGTCGCCGGGGAGCTGTTTTTT
TRBV14	NA	NA	TRBJ1-1	CASSQIQGYTEAFF	TGTGCCAGCAGCCAAATACAGGGTTACACTGAAGCTTTCTTT
TRBV30	NA	NA	TRBJ2-7	CAWSGRAGVRNEQYF	TGTGCCTGGAGTGGCCGGGCAGGGGTACGAAACGAGCAGTACTTC
TRBV6-1	TRBD1	few	TRBJ2-7	CASSESTGGYEQYF	TGTGCCAGCAGTGAATCCACAGGGGGCTACGAGCAGTACTTC
TRBV5-4	NA	NA	TRBJ1-1	CASSLLTNTEAFF	TGTGCCAGCAGCTTGCTTACAAACACTGAAGCTTTCTTT
TRBV5-4	NA	NA	TRBJ2-2	CASSTDSVSTGELFF	TGTGCCAGCAGCACGGACAGCGTAAGCACCGGGGAGCTGTTTTTT
TRBV10-2	TRBD2	NA	TRBJ2-7	CASGVTSGGATYEQYF	TGCGCCAGCGGGGTCACTTCCGGGGGGGCCACCTACGAGCAGTACTTC
TRBV7-6	TRBD2	NA	TRBJ2-5	CASSLLDGGRIETQYF	TGTGCCAGCAGCTTACTCGACGGCGGGAGAATAGAGACCCAGTACTTC
TRBV4-3	NA	NA	TRBJ1-5	CASSQDVWLADINSNQPQHF	TGCGCCAGCAGCCAAGATGTCTGGCTAGCAGACATTAATAGCAATCAGCCCCAGCATTTT
TRBV19	TRBD1	NA	TRBJ2-7	CASSRGTASPREQYF	TGTGCCAGTAGTAGGGGGACAGCAAGTCCTCGCGAGCAGTACTTC
TRBV19	TRBD1	NA	TRBJ1-2	CASSKGQGRGYTF	TGTGCCAGTAGTAAAGGACAGGGACGCGGCTACACCTTC
TRBV2	NA	NA	TRBJ2-5	CASSAGGQETQYF	TGTGCCAGCAGCGCCGGGGGACAAGAGACCCAGTACTTC
TRBV27	TRBD1	NA	TRBJ1-6	CASSRQGGSPLHF	TGTGCCAGCAGTCGACAGGGCGGTTCACCCCTCCACTTT
TRBV18	TRBD1	NA	TRBJ2-5	CASRELRGTQETQYF	TGTGCCAGCCGTGAGCTCAGGGGGACGCAAGAGACCCAGTACTTC
TRBV21-1	NA	NA	TRBJ2-7	CASSKCRRQEGYEQYF	TGTGCCAGCAGCAAATGTAGACGGCAGGAGGGCTACGAGCAGTACTTC
TRBV29-1	NA	NA	TRBJ1-2	CSGAASLKACYGYTF	TGCAGCGGCGCAGCGTCGTTGAAGGCTTGCTATGGCTACACCTTC
TRBV6-1	TRBD2	NA	TRBJ2-7	CASSSPGRPGREQYF	TGTGCCAGCAGTTCCCCGGGGAGGCCCGGGAGGGAGCAGTACTTC
TRBV28	TRBD1	NA	TRBJ1-5	CASSPDRGTLRPQHF	TGTGCCAGCAGCCCGGACAGGGGGACATTGAGGCCCCAGCATTTT
TRBV9	NA	NA	TRBJ2-7	CASSVGGGAPYEQYF	TGTGCCAGCAGCGTAGGTGGGGGGGCCCCCTACGAGCAGTACTTC
TRBV19	NA	NA	TRBJ1-1	CASSIGGRTFTEAFF	TGTGCCAGTAGTATAGGGGGGAGGACTTTCACTGAAGCTTTCTTT
TRBV27	TRBD2	NA	TRBJ2-1	CASSHGTSGGNEQFF	TGTGCCAGCAGTCACGGGACTAGCGGGGGGAATGAGCAGTTCTTC
TRBV10-1	NA	NA	TRBJ1-1	CASSLTVNTEAFF	TGCGCCAGCAGTCTGACAGTGAACACTGAAGCTTTCTTT
TRBV23-1	TRBD1	few	TRBJ1-1	CASSPGSTGHNTEAFF	TGCGCCAGCAGTCCCGGTTCGACAGGGCACAACACTGAAGCTTTCTTT
TRBV18	NA	NA	TRBJ1-3	CASSPAGNTIYF	TGTGCCAGCTCACCCGCTGGAAACACCATATATTTT
TRBV28	TRBD1	few	TRBJ2-7	CASSMTGGFYEQYF	TGTGCCAGCAGTATGACAGGGGGCTTCTACGAGCAGTACTTC
TRBV2	NA	NA	TRBJ1-1	CAIKRDGYTEAFF	TGTGCCATCAAACGTGACGGGTACACTGAAGCTTTCTTT
TRBV14	NA	NA	TRBJ1-1	CASSQGYRWLNTEAFF	TGTGCCAGCAGCCAAGGATACCGGTGGTTGAACACTGAAGCTTTCTTT
TRBV5-8	NA	NA	TRBJ2-3	CASTIRQGLTDTQYF	TGTGCCAGCACCATACGACAGGGACTCACAGATACGCAGTATTTT
TRBV9	NA	NA	TRBJ1-2	CASSVSGGGYTF	TGTGCCAGCAGCGTATCAGGTGGGGGCTACACCTTC
TRBV28	TRBD1	NA	TRBJ2-7	CASSVTGPSGKPYEQYF	TGTGCCAGCAGTGTGACAGGGCCCTCGGGTAAGCCCTACGAGCAGTACTTC